Listed here is a single TCR beta chain. The target antigen is unknown. The V segment lost 0 bases and the J segment 4 bases; nucleotides outside the gene matches: 11. This CDR3 comprises 18 residues. CDR1 SNHLY and CDR2 FYNNEI come from the germline V gene. This entry comes from a study of cytomegalovirus exposure and HLA in healthy donors. Study-wide results and limits: Presence/absence analyses supposed approximately even sequencing depth among donors. For most TCR beta V segments, an earlier analysis put the productive rate at about 87% or about 30% of the time.

Researchers ran the PCR with 60 Vbeta and 13 Jbeta primers. Some clones are missing from TCRdb's copy, which holds only in-frame ones; the method was immunoSEQ multiplex PCR. Among 110,000 or so clones listed, 65% to 85% were seen once. The chain has TRBV2 and TRBJ1-5; 8 nucleotides align to TRBD1. The sample was PBMCs. This receptor was taken from a man between 18 and 35 years old in good health and CMV-seronegative. The CDR3 DNA follows: TGTGCCAGCAGTGAAGCGAAGGGGACAGGTCGAGGGAATCAGCCCCAGCATTTT. Encoded protein: CASSEAKGTGRGNQPQHF.